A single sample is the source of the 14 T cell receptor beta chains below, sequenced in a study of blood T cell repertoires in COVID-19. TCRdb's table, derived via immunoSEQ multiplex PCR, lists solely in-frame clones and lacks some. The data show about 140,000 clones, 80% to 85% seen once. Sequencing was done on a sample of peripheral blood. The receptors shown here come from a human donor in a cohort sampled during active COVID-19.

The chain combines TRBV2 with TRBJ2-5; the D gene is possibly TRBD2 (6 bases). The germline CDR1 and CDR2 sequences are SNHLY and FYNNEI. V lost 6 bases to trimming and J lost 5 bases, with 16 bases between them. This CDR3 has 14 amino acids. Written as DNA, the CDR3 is TGTGCCAGCAGCAAGGTGGGAGGTCGGGAGACCCAGTACTTC. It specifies CASSKVGGRETQYF.

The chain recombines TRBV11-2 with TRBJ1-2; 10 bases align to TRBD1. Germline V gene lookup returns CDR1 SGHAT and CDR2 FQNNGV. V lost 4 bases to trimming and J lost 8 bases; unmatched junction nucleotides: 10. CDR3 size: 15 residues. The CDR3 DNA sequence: TGTGCCAGCAGCTCCCCGGGACAGGGGTTCAGGGGCTACACCTTC. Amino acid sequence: CASSSPGQGFRGYTF.

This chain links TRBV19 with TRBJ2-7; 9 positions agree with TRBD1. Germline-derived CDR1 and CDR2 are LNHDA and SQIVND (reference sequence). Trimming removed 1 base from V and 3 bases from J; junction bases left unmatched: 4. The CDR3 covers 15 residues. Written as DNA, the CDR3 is TGTGCCAGTAGTATAGGCTCGGACAGGGGCTACGAGCAGTACTTC. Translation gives CASSIGSDRGYEQYF.

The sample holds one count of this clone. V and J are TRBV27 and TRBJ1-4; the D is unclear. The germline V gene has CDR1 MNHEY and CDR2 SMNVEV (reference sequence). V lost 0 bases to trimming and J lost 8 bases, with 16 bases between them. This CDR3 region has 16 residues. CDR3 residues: CASSLSPTLGNEKLFF. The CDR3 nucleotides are TGTGCCAGCAGTTTATCCCCCACTCTTGGTAACGAAAAACTGTTTTTT.

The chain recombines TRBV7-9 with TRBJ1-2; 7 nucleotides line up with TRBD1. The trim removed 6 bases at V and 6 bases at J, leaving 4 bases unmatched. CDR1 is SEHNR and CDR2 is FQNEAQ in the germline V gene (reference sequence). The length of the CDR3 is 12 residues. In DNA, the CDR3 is TGTGCCAGCAGTAGGGACAGTCATGGCTACACCTTC. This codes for CASSRDSHGYTF.

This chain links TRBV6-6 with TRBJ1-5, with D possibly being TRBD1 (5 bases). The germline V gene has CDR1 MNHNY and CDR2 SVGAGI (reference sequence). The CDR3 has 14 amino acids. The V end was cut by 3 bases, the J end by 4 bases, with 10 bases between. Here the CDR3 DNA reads TGTGCCAGCAGTTATTATGGGGCGAATCAGCCCCAGCATTTT. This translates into CASSYYGANQPQHF.

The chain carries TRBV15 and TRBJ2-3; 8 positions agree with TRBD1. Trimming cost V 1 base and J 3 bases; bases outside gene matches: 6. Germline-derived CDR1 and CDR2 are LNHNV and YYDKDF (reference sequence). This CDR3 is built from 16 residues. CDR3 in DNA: TGTGCCACCAGCAGAGCTCAGGGGGCGCAGACAGATACGCAGTATTTT. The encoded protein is CATSRAQGAQTDTQYF.

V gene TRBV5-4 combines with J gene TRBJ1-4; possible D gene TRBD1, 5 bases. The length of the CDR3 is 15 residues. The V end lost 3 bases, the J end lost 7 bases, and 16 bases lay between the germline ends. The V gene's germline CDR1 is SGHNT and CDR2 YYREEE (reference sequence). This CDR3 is CASSYGTGGAEKLFF. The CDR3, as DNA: TGTGCCAGCAGCTACGGGACGGGGGGTGCTGAAAAACTGTTTTTT.

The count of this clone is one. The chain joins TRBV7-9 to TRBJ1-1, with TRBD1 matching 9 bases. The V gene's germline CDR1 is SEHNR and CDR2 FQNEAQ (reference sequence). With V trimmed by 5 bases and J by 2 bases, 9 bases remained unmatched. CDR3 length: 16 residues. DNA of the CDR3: TGTGCCAGCAGCGCGGACAGGGGAGGTTTTAACACTGAAGCTTTCTTT. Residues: CASSADRGGFNTEAFF. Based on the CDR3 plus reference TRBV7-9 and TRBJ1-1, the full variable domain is DTGVSQNPRHKITKRGQNVTFRCDPISEHNRLYWYRQTLGQGPEFLTYFQNEAQLEKSRLLSDRFSAERPKGSFSTLEIQRTEQGDSAMYLCASSADRGGFNTEAFFGQGTRLTVV.

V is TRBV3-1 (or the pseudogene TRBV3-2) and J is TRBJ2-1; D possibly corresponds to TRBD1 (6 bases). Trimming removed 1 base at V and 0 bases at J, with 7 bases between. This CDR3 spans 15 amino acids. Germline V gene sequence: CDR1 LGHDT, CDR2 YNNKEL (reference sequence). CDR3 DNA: TGTGCCAGCAGCCAAGGGACAGTCTCCTACAATGAGCAGTTCTTC. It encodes CASSQGTVSYNEQFF.

The CDR3 loop is CASSYTSGGPTDTQYF. The CDR3 coding sequence is TGTGCCAGCAGCTACACTAGCGGGGGCCCAACGGATACGCAGTATTTT. The chain couples TRBV28 to TRBJ2-3, with 11 bases identical to TRBD2. The CDR3 is 16 amino acids. Unmatched junction bases numbered 11, after V lost 6 bases and J lost 6 bases. The germline CDR1 and CDR2 sequences are MDHEN and SYDVKM.

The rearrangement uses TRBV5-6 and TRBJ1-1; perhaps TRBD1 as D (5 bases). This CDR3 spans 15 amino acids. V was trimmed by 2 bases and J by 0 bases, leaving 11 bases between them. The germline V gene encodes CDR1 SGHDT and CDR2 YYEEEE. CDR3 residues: CASSFVGVLNTEAFF. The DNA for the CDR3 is TGTGCCAGCAGCTTTGTAGGGGTCCTGAACACTGAAGCTTTCTTT.

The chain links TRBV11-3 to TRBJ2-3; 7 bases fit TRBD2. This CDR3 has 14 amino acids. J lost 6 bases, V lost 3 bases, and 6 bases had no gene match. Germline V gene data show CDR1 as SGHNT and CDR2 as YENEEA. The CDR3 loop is CASSLASGADTQYF. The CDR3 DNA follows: TGTGCCAGCAGCTTGGCAAGCGGGGCCGATACGCAGTATTTT.

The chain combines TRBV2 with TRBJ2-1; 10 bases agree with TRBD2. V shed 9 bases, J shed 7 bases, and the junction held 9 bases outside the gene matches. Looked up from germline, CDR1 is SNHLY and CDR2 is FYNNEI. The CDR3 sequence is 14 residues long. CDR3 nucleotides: TGTGCCAGGGAGAGCGGGGGGGCGTGGAATGAGCAGTTCTTC. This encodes CARESGGAWNEQFF.